Listed here is a single TCR beta chain. The target antigen is unknown. The CDR3 has 15 residues. The V end lost 0 bases, the J end lost 1 base, and 9 bases lay between the germline ends. In germline, CDR1 is LNHDA, CDR2 SQIVND (reference sequence). PCR was performed using 60 Vbeta and 13 Jbeta primers. Data came from immunoSEQ multiplex PCR; TCRdb stores just in-frame clones and leaves some out. The table has roughly 230,000 clones, 85% to 95% seen once. The data originate from a study of cytomegalovirus exposure and HLA in healthy donors. Study outcomes and limitations: Evidence from a later analysis indicated that most CMV-associated TCR beta chains looked HLA-restricted. Researchers reportedly found TCR beta sequences accurately predicted most subjects' HLA-A and HLA-B alleles. A later analysis linked a missense DCLRE1C variant to TCR beta V- and J-gene trimming. Certain indistinguishable V segments, among them TRBV6-2 and TRBV6-3, were excluded.

This TCR derives from a girl aged 2 to 9 in good health and CMV-seronegative. The sequenced material came from PBMCs. The J gene is TRBJ1-1, the V gene TRBV19; a weak D match, TRBD1 (5 bases). CDR3 sequence (DNA): TGTGCCAGTAGTATAGAAGAAGGGGCGAACACTGAAGCTTTCTTT. Translation gives CASSIEEGANTEAFF.